The clone carrying this TCR beta chain was recorded at least ten times. Its target is not known. This entry belongs to a study of CD8 T cells in ankylosing spondylitis. Study-wide points: What appeared characteristic of ankylosing spondylitis blood was a TCR beta motif of fewer than ten highly homologous variants. Matched ankylosing spondylitis synovial fluid reportedly showed significant enrichment of disease-linked clones.

Per germline, CDR1 SQVTM and CDR2 ANQGSEA. With V trimmed by 6 bases and J by 1 base, 1 base remained unmatched. The CDR3 totals 12 residues. Quantitative barcoded 5'-RACE was used to prepare TCR beta libraries. TCRdb fed the 5' RACE reads into MiXCR, producing one record per CDR3 protein. Among approximately 290,000 distinct CDR3 sequences listed, less than 25% were seen once. The TCR originated in a female donor with ankylosing spondylitis or in good health (not recorded which). Material for sequencing was blood, either unsorted or a sorted T cell fraction (not recorded which). The chain joins TRBV29-1 to TRBJ1-1; 8 nucleotides match TRBD1. CDR3 nucleotide sequence: TGCAGCGTGGGGACAGGGAACACTGAAGCTTTCTTT. This encodes CSVGTGNTEAFF.